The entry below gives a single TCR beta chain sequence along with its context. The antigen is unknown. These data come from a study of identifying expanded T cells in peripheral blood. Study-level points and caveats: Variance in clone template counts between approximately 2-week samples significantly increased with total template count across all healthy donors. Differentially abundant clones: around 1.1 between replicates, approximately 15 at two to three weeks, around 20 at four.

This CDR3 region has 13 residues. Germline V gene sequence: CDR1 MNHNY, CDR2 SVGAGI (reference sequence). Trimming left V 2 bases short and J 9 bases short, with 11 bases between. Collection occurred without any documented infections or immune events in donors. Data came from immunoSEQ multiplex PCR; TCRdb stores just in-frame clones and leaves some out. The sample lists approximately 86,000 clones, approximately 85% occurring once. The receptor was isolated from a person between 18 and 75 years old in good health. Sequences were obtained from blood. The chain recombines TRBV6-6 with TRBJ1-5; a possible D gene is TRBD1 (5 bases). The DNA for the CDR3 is TGTGCCAGCAGTTACACCCAGGGACTGCCCCAGCATTTT. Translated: CASSYTQGLPQHF.